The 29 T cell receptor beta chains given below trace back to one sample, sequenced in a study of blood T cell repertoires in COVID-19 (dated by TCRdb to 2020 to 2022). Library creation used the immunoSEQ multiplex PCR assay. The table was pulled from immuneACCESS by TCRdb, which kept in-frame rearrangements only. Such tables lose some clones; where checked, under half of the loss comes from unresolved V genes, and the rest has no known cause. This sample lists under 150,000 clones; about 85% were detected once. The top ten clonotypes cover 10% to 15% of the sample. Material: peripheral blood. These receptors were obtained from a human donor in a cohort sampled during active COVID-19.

This chain's CDR3 is CASSLGVAGPYEQYF. As DNA, the CDR3 is TGCGCCAGCAGCTTGGGTGTGGCGGGGCCATACGAGCAGTACTTC. The rearrangement links TRBV5-1 to TRBJ2-7; D might be TRBD2 (6 bases). The length of the CDR3 is 15 residues. CDR1 is SGHRS and CDR2 is YFSETQ in the germline V gene. With 0 bases removed from V and 4 bases from J, the gap between germline ends came to 14 bases.

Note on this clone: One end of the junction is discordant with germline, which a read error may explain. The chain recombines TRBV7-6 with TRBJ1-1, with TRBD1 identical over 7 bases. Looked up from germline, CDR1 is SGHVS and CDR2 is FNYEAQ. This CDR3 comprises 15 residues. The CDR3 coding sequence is TGTGCCAGCAGCTTAGGAACAGGGGTGAAGACTGAAGCTTTCTTT. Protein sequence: CASSLGTGVKTEAFF.

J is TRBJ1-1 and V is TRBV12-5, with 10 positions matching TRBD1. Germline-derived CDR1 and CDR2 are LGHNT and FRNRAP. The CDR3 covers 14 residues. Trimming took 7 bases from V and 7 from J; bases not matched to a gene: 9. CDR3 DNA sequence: TGTGCTAGTGCCCCGACAGGGGGCTTTATTGAAGCTTTCTTT. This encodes CASAPTGGFIEAFF.

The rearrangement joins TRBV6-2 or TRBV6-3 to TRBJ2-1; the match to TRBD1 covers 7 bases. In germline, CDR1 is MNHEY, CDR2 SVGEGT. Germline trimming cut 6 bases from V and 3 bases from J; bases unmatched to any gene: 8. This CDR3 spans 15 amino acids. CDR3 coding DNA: TGTGCCAGCAGCCCGTACAGGGGTTACTACAATGAGCAGTTCTTC. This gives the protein CASSPYRGYYNEQFF.

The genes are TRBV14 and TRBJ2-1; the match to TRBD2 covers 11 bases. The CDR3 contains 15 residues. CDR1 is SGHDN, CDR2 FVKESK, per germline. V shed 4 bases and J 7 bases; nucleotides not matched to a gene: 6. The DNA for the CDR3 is TGTGCCAGCAGCCCCCATAGCGGGGGGGCAAATGAGCAGTTCTTC. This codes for CASSPHSGGANEQFF.

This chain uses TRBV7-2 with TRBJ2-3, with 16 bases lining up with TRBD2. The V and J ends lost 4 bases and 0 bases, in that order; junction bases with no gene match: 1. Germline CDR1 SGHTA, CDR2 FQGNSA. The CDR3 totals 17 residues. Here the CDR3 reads CASSWGLAGGSTDTQYF. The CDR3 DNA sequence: TGTGCCAGCAGCTGGGGACTAGCGGGGGGGAGCACAGATACGCAGTATTTT. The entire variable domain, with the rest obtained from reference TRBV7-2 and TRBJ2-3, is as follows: GAGVSQSPSNKVTEKGKDVELRCDPISGHTALYWYRQSLGQGLEFLIYFQGNSAPDKSGLPSDRFSAERTGGSVSTLTIQRTQQEDSAVYLCASSWGLAGGSTDTQYFGPGTRLTVL.

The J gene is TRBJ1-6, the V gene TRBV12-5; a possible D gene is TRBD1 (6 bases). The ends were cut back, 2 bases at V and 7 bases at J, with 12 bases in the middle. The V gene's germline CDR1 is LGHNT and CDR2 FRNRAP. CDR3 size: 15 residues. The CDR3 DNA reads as TGTGCTAGTGGTTTGTTACAGGGAGGGAATTCACCCCTCCACTTT. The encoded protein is CASGLLQGGNSPLHF. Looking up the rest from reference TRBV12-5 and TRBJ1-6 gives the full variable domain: DARVTQTPRHKVTEMGQEVTMRCQPILGHNTVFWYRQTMMQGLELLAYFRNRAPLDDSGMPKDRFSAEMPDATLATLKIQPSEPRDSAVYFCASGLLQGGNSPLHFGNGTRLTVT.

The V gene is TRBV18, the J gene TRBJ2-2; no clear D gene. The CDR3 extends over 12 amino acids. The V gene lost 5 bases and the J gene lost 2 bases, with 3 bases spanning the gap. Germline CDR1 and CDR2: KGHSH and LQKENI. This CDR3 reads CASSTNTGELFF. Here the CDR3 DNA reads TGTGCCAGCTCAACAAACACCGGGGAGCTGTTTTTT.

CDR3 bases: TGTGCCAGTAGTATAAAGACTAGCGGGGGGTACGGGACCCAGTACTTC. Its translation: CASSIKTSGGYGTQYF. This chain uses TRBV19 with TRBJ2-5; 13 bases match TRBD2. J lost 7 bases, V lost 2 bases, and 7 bases had no gene match. CDR3 length: 16 residues. Germline CDR1 and CDR2: LNHDA and SQIVND (reference sequence).

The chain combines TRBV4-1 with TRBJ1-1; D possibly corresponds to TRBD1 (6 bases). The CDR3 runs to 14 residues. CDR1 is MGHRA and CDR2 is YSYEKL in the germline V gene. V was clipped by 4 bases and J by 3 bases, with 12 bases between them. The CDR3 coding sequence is TGCGCCAGCAGCCCATGGGCAGGGGACACTGAAGCTTTCTTT. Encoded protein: CASSPWAGDTEAFF.

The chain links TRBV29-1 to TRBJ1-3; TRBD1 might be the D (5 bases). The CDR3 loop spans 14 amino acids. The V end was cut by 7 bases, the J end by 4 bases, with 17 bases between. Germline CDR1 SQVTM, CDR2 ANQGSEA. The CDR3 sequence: CSAGTQPSGNTIYF. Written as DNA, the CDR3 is TGCAGCGCCGGGACTCAGCCCTCGGGAAACACCATATATTTT.

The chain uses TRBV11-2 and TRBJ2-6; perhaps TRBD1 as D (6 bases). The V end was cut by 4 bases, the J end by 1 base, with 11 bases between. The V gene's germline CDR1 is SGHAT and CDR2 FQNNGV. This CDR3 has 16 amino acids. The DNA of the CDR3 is TGTGCCAGCAGCTCCCTCACAGGGTCTGGGGCCAACGTCCTGACTTTC. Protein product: CASSSLTGSGANVLTF.

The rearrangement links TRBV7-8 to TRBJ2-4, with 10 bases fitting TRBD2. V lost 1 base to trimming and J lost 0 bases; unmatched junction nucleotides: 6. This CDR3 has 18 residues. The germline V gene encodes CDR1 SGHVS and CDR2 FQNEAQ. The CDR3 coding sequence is TGTGCCAGCAGCTTAGGCCTAGCGGGGGTCATAGCCAAAAACATTCAGTACTTC. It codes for CASSLGLAGVIAKNIQYF.

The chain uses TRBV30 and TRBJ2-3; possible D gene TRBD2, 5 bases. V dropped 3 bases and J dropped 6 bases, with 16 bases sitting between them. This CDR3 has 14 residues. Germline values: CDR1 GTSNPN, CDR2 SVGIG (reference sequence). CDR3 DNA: TGTGCCTGGAGCTCCTCGGGGATCACTGATACGCAGTATTTT. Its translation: CAWSSSGITDTQYF.

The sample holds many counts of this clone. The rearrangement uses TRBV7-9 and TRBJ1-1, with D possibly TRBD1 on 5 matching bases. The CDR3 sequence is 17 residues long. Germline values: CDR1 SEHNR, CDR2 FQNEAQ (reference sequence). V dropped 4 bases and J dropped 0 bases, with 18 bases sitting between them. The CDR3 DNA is TGTGCCAGCAGCTCTAATATCGCCTCAGGGCTGAACACTGAAGCTTTCTTT. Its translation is CASSSNIASGLNTEAFF.

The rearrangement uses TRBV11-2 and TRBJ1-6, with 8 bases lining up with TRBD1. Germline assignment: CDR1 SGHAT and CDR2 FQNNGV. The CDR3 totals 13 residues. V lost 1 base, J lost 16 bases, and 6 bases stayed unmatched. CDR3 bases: TGTGCCAGCAGCTTAGGGGACAGGAGAAGACTCCACTTT. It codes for CASSLGDRRRLHF.

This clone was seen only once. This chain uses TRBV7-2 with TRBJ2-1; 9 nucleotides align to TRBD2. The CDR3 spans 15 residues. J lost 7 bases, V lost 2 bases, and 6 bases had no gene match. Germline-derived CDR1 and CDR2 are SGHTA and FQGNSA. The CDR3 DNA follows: TGTGCCAGCAGCTTATGGCTAGCGGGGAAGAATGAGCAGTTCTTC. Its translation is CASSLWLAGKNEQFF.

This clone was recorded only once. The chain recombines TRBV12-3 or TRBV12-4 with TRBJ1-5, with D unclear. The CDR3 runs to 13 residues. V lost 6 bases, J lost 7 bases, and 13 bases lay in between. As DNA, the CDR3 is TGTGCCAGCAGAGAAACTACGGGGCAGCCCCAGCATTTT. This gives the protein CASRETTGQPQHF.

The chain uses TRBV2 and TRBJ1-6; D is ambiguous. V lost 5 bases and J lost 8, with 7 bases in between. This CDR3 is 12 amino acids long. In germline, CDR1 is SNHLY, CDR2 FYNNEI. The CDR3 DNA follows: TGTGCCAGCAGTCCGCGCCATTCACCCCTCCACTTT. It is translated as CASSPRHSPLHF.

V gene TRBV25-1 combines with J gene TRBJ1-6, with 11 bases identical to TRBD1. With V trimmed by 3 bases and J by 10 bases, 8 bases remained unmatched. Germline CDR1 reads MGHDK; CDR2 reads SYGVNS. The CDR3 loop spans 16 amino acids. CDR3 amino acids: CASSDMGQGVGSPLHF. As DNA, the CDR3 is TGTGCCAGCAGTGATATGGGACAGGGGGTGGGATCACCCCTCCACTTT.

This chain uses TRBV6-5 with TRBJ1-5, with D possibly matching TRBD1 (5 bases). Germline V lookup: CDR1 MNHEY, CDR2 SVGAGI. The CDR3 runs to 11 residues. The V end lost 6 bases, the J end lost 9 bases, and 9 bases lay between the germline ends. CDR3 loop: CASRAGGPQHF. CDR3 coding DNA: TGTGCCAGCAGGGCGGGGGGGCCCCAGCATTTT.

The CDR3 bases are TGTGCCAGCAGGGGTCAATTGGCGGGGGGGTCCTACGAGCAGTACTTC. This encodes CASRGQLAGGSYEQYF. The chain is built from TRBV21-1 and TRBJ2-7; the DNA was not compared with TRBD2, the D call given in the table. TRBV21-1 is marked as a pseudogene. The CDR3 loop spans 16 amino acids.

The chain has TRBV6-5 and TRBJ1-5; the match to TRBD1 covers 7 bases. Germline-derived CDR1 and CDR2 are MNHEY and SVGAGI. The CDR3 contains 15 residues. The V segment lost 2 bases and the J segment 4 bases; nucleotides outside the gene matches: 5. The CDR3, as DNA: TGTGCCAGCAGTTACGGCAGGGGGTCTAATCAGCCCCAGCATTTT. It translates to CASSYGRGSNQPQHF.

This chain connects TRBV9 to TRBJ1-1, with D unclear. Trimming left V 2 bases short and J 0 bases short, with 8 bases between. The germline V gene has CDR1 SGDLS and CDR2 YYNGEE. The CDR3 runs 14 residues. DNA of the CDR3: TGTGCCAGCAGCGTCGGCAGGCTGAACACTGAAGCTTTCTTT. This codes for CASSVGRLNTEAFF.

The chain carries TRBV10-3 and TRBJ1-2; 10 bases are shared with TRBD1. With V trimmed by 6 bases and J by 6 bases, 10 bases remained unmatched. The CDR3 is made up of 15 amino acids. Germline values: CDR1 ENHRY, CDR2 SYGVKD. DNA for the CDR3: TGTGCCATCAGCGAAGGGACAGGGGTCCTTGATGGCTACACCTTC. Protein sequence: CAISEGTGVLDGYTF.

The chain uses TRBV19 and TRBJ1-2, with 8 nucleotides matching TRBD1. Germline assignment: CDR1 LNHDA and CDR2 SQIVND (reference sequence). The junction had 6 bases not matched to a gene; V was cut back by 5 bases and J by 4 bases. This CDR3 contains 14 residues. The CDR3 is CASSATGESYGYTF. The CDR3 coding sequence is TGTGCCAGTAGTGCGACAGGGGAATCCTATGGCTACACCTTC.

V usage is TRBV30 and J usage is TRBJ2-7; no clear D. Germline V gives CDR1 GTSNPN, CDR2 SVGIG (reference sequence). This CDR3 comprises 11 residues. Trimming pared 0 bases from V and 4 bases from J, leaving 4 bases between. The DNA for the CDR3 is TGTGCCTGGAGTGTCATGTACGAGCAGTACTTC. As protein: CAWSVMYEQYF.

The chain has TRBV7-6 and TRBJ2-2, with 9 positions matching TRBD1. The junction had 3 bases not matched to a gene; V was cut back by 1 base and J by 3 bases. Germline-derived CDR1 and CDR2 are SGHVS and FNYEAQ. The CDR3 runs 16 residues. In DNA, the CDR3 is TGTGCCAGCAGCTTAGAACAGGGGGCATACACCGGGGAGCTGTTTTTT. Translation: CASSLEQGAYTGELFF.

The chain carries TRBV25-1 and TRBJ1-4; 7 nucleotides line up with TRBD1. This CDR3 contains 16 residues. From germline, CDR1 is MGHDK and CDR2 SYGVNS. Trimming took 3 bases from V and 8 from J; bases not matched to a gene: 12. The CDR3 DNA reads TGTGCCAGCAGTGACTCGACAGGGCGCGCCCGAGAAAAACTGTTTTTT. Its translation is CASSDSTGRAREKLFF.